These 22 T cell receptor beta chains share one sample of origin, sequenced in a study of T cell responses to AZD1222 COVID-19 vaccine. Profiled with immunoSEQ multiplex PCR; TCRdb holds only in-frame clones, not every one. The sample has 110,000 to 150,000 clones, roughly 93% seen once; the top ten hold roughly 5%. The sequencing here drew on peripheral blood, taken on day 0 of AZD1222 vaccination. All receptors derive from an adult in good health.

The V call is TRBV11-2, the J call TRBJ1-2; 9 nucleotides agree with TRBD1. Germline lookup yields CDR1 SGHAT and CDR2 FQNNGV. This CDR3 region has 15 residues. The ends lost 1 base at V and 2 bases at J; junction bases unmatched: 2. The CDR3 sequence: CASSLGQGDNYGYTF. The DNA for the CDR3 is TGTGCCAGCAGCTTAGGACAGGGGGACAACTATGGCTACACCTTC.

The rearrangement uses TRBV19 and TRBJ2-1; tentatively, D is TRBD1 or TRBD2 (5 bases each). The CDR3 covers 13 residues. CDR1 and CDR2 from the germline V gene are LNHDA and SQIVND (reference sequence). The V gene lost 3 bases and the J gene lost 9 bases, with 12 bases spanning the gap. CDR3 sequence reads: CASSIGGTLEQFF. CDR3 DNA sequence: TGTGCCAGTAGTATTGGGGGAACTCTTGAGCAGTTCTTC.

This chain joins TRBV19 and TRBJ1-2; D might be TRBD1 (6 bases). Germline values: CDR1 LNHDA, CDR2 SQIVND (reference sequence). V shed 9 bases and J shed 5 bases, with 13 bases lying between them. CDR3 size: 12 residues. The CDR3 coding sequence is TGTGCCAGCAGGACAGAAACATATGGCTACACCTTC. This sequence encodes CASRTETYGYTF.

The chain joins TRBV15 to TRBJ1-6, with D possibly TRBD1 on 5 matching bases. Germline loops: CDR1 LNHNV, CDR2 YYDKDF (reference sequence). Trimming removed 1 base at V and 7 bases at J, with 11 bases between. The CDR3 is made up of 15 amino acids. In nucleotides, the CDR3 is TGTGCCACCAGCAGAGGTGGGGGGGGGAATTCACCCCTCCACTTT. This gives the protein CATSRGGGGNSPLHF.

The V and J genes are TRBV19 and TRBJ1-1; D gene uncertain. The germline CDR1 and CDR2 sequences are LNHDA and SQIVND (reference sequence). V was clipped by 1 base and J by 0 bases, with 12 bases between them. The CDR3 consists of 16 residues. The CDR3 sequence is CASSIGGRALNTEAFF. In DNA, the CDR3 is TGTGCCAGTAGTATAGGGGGAAGGGCGTTGAACACTGAAGCTTTCTTT. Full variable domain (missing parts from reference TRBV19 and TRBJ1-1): DGGITQSPKYLFRKEGQNVTLSCEQNLNHDAMYWYRQDPGQGLRLIYYSQIVNDFQKGDIAEGYSVSREKKESFPLTVTSAQKNPTAFYLCASSIGGRALNTEAFFGQGTRLTVV.

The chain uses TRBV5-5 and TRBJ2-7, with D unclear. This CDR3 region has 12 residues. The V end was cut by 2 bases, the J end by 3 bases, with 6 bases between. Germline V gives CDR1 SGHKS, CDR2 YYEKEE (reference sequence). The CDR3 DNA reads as TGTGCCAGCAGCTTTGGTATCTACGAGCAGTACTTC. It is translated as CASSFGIYEQYF.

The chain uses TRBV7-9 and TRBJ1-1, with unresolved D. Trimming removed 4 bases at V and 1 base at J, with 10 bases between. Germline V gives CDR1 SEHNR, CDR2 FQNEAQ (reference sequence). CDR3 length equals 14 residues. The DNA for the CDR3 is TGTGCCAGCAGCTCCACAGACTGGAACACTGAAGCTTTCTTT. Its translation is CASSSTDWNTEAFF.

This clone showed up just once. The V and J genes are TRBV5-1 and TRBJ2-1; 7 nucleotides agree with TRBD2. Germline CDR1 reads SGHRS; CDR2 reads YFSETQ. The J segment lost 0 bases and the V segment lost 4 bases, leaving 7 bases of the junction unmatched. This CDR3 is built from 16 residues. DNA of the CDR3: TGCGCCAGCAGCCCCCAGACTAGCTACTCCTACAATGAGCAGTTCTTC. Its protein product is CASSPQTSYSYNEQFF.

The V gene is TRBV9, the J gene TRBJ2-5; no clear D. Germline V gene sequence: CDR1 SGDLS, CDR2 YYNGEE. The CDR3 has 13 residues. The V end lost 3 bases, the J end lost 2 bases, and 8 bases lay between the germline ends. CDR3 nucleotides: TGTGCCAGCAGCGCCCAGATTCAAGAGACCCAGTACTTC. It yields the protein CASSAQIQETQYF.

The CDR3 loop reads CASSPRTGNTEAFF. CDR3 nucleotide sequence: TGTGCCAGTAGTCCCCGGACAGGGAACACTGAAGCTTTCTTT. The chain employs TRBV19 and TRBJ1-1, with 7 positions matching TRBD1. Per germline, CDR1 LNHDA and CDR2 SQIVND (reference sequence). The CDR3 runs to 14 residues. V lost 5 bases to trimming and J lost 1 base; unmatched junction nucleotides: 4.

This chain's CDR3 is CATSGELAGVRSSYEQYF. The DNA for the CDR3 is TGTGCCACCAGTGGGGAGCTAGCGGGAGTCCGGAGCTCCTACGAGCAGTACTTC. The chain uses TRBV24-1 and TRBJ2-7, with 10 bases identical to TRBD2. This CDR3 is built from 18 residues. J was trimmed by 0 bases and V by 5 bases; bases with no gene match: 12. Germline assignment: CDR1 KGHDR and CDR2 SFDVKD.

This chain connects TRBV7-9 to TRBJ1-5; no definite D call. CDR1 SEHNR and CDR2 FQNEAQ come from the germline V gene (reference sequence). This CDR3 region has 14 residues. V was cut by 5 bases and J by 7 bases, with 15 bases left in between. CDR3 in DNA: TGTGCCAGCAGCCCGGACCGGGGAAACCAGCCCCAGCATTTT. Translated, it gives CASSPDRGNQPQHF.

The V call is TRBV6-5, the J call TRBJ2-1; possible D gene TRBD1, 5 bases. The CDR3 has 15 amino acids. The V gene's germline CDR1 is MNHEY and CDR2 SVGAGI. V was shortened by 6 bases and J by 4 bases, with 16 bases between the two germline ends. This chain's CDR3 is CASRLTVRIYNEQFF. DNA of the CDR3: TGTGCCAGCAGACTGACAGTGCGGATTTACAATGAGCAGTTCTTC.

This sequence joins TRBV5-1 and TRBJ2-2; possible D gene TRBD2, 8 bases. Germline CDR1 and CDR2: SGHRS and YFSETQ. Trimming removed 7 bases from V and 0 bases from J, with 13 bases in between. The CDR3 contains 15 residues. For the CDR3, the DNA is TGCGCCAGCGCGGGGGGACAGTCGAACACCGGGGAGCTGTTTTTT. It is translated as CASAGGQSNTGELFF.

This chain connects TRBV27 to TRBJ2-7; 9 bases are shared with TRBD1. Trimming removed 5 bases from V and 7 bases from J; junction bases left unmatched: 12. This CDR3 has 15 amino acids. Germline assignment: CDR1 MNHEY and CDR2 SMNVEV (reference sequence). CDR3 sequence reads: CASSPHYGTGREQYF. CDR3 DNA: TGTGCCAGCAGTCCTCACTATGGGACAGGGAGGGAGCAGTACTTC.

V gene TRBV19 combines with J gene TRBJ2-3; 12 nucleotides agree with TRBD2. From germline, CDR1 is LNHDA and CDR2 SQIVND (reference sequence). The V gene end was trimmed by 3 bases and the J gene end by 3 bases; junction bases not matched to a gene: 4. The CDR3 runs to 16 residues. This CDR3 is CASSIGLAGLTDTQYF. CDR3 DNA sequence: TGTGCCAGTAGTATCGGACTAGCGGGGCTTACAGATACGCAGTATTTT.

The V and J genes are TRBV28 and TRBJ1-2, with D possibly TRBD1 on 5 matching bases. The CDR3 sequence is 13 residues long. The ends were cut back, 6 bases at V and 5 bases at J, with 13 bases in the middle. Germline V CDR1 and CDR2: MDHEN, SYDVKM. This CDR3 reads CASRTEGYYGYTF. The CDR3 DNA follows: TGTGCCAGCAGGACAGAGGGTTATTATGGCTACACCTTC.

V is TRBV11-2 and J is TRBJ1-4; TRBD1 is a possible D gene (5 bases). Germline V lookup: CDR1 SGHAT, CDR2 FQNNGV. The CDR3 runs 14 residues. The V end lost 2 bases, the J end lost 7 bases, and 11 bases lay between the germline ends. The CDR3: CASSLTGGSEKLFF. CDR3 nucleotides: TGTGCCAGCAGCTTAACGGGGGGTAGTGAAAAACTGTTTTTT.

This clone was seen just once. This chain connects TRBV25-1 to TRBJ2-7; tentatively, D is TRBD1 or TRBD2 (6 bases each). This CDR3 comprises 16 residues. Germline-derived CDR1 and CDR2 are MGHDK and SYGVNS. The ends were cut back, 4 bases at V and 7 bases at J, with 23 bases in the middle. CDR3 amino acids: CASSAPGLGGQLEQYF. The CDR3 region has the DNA TGTGCCAGCAGTGCACCTGGTCTTGGGGGGCAGCTGGAGCAGTACTTC.

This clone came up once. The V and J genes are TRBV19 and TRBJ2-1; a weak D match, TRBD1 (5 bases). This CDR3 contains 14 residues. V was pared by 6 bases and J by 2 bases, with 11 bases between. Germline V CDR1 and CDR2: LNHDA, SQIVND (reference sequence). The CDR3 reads CASRTAIAYNEQFF. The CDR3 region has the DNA TGTGCCAGTAGGACAGCAATAGCCTACAATGAGCAGTTCTTC.

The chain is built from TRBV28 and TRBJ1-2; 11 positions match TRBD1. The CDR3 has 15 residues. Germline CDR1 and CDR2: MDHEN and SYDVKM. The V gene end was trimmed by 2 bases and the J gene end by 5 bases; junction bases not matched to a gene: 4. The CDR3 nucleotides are TGTGCCAGCAGTTTAGGCGGACAGGGGGCTTATGGCTACACCTTC. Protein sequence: CASSLGGQGAYGYTF.

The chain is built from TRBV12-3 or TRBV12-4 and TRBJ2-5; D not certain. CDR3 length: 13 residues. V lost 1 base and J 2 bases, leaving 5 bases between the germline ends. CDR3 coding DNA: TGTGCCAGCAGTTTAGGCCATCAAGAGACCCAGTACTTC. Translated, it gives CASSLGHQETQYF.